Listed below are T cell receptor beta chains from one sample, sequenced in a study of blood T cell repertoires in COVID-19. The table came from immunoSEQ multiplex PCR; TCRdb's copy has only in-frame clones and leaves some out. This sample yields around 340,000 clones, of which around 82% are seen a single time; just under 3% belongs to the top ten. The specimen was peripheral blood. The receptors were gathered from a man between 25 and 39 years old with active or convalescent COVID-19. CDR3s include the opening cysteine and the closing phenylalanine or tryptophan. D genes are given only for firm matches. Only some rows state a clone size, as once, few, many or a class for expanded clones.

v_gene	abundance	j_gene	d_gene	CDR3aa	CDR3nt
TRBV29-1	.	TRBJ1-4	.	CSALTDATNEKLFF	TGCAGCGCTCTGACAGATGCAACTAATGAAAAACTGTTTTTT
TRBV7-9	.	TRBJ2-4	.	CASSLARSSGLTKNIQYF	TGTGCCAGCAGCTTAGCGCGGTCGTCGGGACTGACCAAAAACATTCAGTACTTC
TRBV5-4	.	TRBJ1-2	TRBD1	CASSLVHRQGADYGYTF	TGTGCCAGCAGCTTGGTCCACCGACAGGGGGCAGACTATGGCTACACCTTC
TRBV6-5	.	TRBJ1-6	.	CASRRRAGGRSPLHF	TGTGCCAGCCGAAGACGGGCGGGGGGTCGTTCACCCCTCCACTTT
TRBV24-1	few	TRBJ1-2	TRBD1	CATPGQGKGVDYGYTF	TGTGCCACACCGGGACAGGGGAAGGGGGTGGACTATGGCTACACCTTC
TRBV11-3	once	TRBJ1-1	TRBD1	CASSPGTGGRTEAFF	TGTGCCAGCAGCCCCGGGACAGGGGGGCGAACTGAAGCTTTCTTT
TRBV6-1	once	TRBJ1-2	.	CASSEGLGARYGYTF	TGTGCCAGCAGTGAAGGTCTTGGGGCCAGGTATGGCTACACCTTC
TRBV9	few	TRBJ1-3	.	CASSGGRISGNTIYF	TGTGCCAGCAGCGGAGGAAGGATCTCTGGAAACACCATATATTTT
TRBV24-1	.	TRBJ2-2	TRBD1	CATSDLDRAKNTGELFF	TGTGCCACCAGTGATTTGGACAGGGCAAAGAACACCGGGGAGCTGTTTTTT
TRBV11-3	.	TRBJ2-7	TRBD2	CASSFLAVSYEQYF	TGTGCCAGCAGCTTCCTAGCGGTTTCCTACGAGCAGTACTTC
TRBV2	.	TRBJ2-1	.	CASTFFTGNNEQFF	TGTGCCAGCACCTTTTTCACAGGGAACAATGAGCAGTTCTTC